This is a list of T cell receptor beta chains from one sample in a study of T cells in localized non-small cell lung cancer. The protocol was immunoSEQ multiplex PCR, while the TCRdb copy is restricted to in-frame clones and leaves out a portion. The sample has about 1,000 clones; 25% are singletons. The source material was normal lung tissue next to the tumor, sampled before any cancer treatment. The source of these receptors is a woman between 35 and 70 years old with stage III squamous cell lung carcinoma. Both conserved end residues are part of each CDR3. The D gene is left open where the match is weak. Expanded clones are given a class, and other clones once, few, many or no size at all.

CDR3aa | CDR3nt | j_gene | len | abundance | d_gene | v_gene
CSVDVTDGELFF | TGCAGCGTTGATGTAACAGACGGGGAGCTGTTTTTT | TRBJ2-2 | 12 | . | . | TRBV29-1
CASSPSGGDNEQFF | TGTGCCAGCTCACCCAGCGGGGGGGACAATGAGCAGTTCTTC | TRBJ2-1 | 14 | . | TRBD2 | TRBV18
CASSKIQGSAYYGYTF | TGTGCCAGTAGTAAAATACAGGGGTCGGCTTACTATGGCTACACCTTC | TRBJ1-2 | 16 | . | TRBD1 | TRBV19
CAWSVLSGQENSPLHF | TGTGCCTGGAGTGTACTGTCGGGGCAAGAGAATTCACCCCTCCACTTT | TRBJ1-6 | 16 | . | . | TRBV30
CASRAGTGVQETQYF | TGTGCCAGCAGGGCCGGGACAGGGGTTCAAGAGACCCAGTACTTC | TRBJ2-5 | 15 | . | TRBD1 | TRBV11-3
CASSRGTGAHSNQPQHF | TGTGCCAGCAGCCGCGGGACAGGGGCTCATAGCAATCAGCCCCAGCATTTT | TRBJ1-5 | 17 | . | TRBD1 | TRBV11-3
CASSSPVWGRIGTEAFF | TGTGCCAGCAGCTCCCCCGTGTGGGGCAGGATCGGCACTGAAGCTTTCTTT | TRBJ1-1 | 17 | large | . | TRBV11-3
CASSVRDGTEAFF | TGTGCCAGCAGTGTCCGGGACGGCACTGAAGCTTTCTTT | TRBJ1-1 | 13 | few | . | TRBV6-8
CASKVQGSSYEQYF | TGTGCCAGCAAGGTCCAGGGTAGCTCCTACGAGCAGTACTTC | TRBJ2-7 | 14 | few | . | TRBV6-8
CAFGTDNTEAFF | TGTGCCTTTGGGACAGACAACACTGAAGCTTTCTTT | TRBJ1-1 | 12 | . | TRBD1 | TRBV30
CASFTTGNTEAFF | TGTGCCAGCTTTACGACAGGGAACACTGAAGCTTTCTTT | TRBJ1-1 | 13 | few | . | TRBV18
CASSIDPGMSYTF | TGTGCCAGTAGTATAGACCCAGGGATGAGCTACACCTTC | TRBJ1-2 | 13 | once | . | TRBV19
CASSRDRTYEQYF | TGTGCCAGCAGTCGGGACAGGACCTACGAGCAGTACTTC | TRBJ2-7 | 13 | few | TRBD1 | TRBV6-8
CASSEDRYGYTF | TGTGCCAGCAGTGAGGACAGATATGGCTACACCTTC | TRBJ1-2 | 12 | . | . | TRBV28
CAISEASGGVVQFF | TGTGCCATCAGTGAGGCTAGCGGGGGGGTCGTGCAGTTCTTC | TRBJ2-1 | 14 | . | TRBD2 | TRBV10-3
CASSYEKGTKAFF | TGTGCCAGCAGTTACGAGAAGGGTACGAAAGCTTTCTTT | TRBJ1-1 | 13 | few | . | TRBV6-8
CASTTLGREIEAFF | TGTGCCAGCACTACACTCGGACGGGAAATTGAAGCTTTCTTT | TRBJ1-1 | 14 | few | . | TRBV9
CASSLDRASNQPQHF | TGTGCCAGCAGCTTGGACAGGGCGAGCAATCAGCCCCAGCATTTT | TRBJ1-5 | 15 | few | TRBD1 | TRBV11-3
CASGLAKWTGFAFIRTEAFF | TGTGCTAGTGGTTTGGCCAAATGGACCGGGTTCGCGTTTATTAGGACTGAAGCTTTCTTT | TRBJ1-1 | 20 | . | . | TRBV12-5
CASSFFTEGSPLHF | TGTGCCAGCTCTTTTTTTACGGAGGGTTCACCCCTCCACTTT | TRBJ1-6 | 14 | . | . | TRBV14
CASSSGQGAYSPLHF | TGCGCCAGCAGCTCCGGACAGGGGGCATATTCACCCCTCCACTTT | TRBJ1-6 | 15 | . | TRBD1 | TRBV5-1
CASRHPGQAYGYTF | TGCGCCAGCAGGCACCCCGGCCAGGCCTATGGCTACACCTTC | TRBJ1-2 | 14 | few | . | TRBV5-1
CASGLTGLDEKLFF | TGTGCCAGCGGCCTAACAGGTTTAGATGAAAAACTGTTTTTT | TRBJ1-4 | 14 | . | . | TRBV11-3
CASSSRPPPADTQYF | TGTGCCAGCAGTTCCCGCCCGCCCCCGGCAGATACGCAGTATTTT | TRBJ2-3 | 15 | . | . | TRBV6-8
CASSPTSGGPYNEQFF | TGTGCCAGCAGCCCCACTAGCGGGGGGCCCTACAATGAGCAGTTCTTC | TRBJ2-1 | 16 | . | TRBD2 | TRBV6-8
CASSSGTGPDTQYF | TGTGCCAGCAGCTCTGGGACAGGTCCAGATACGCAGTATTTT | TRBJ2-3 | 14 | . | TRBD1 | TRBV11-3
CAISESRGGVWDTEAFF | TGTGCCATCAGTGAGTCCAGGGGCGGGGTATGGGACACTGAAGCTTTCTTT | TRBJ1-1 | 17 | . | . | TRBV10-3
CASGLKTLGQGTGELFF | TGTGCTAGTGGTTTGAAAACCTTAGGACAGGGTACCGGGGAGCTGTTTTTT | TRBJ2-2 | 17 | few | TRBD1 | TRBV12-5
CASSRGRLGEYEQYF | TGTGCCAGCAGCCGTGGACGACTGGGGGAGTACGAGCAGTACTTC | TRBJ2-7 | 15 | . | . | TRBV11-3
CASSPRSQRNTEAFF | TGTGCCAGCAGTCCTAGGTCACAGCGGAACACTGAAGCTTTCTTT | TRBJ1-1 | 15 | few | . | TRBV25-1
CSVEEPGIYEQYF | TGCAGCGTTGAAGAGCCTGGGATCTACGAGCAGTACTTC | TRBJ2-7 | 13 | . | . | TRBV29-1
CASSPGSGTGELFF | TGCGCCAGCAGCCCGGGGTCCGGCACCGGGGAGCTGTTTTTT | TRBJ2-2 | 14 | . | . | TRBV5-1
CASSLLGGQGLVKSEAFF | TGTGCCAGCAGCTTACTCGGGGGCCAAGGCCTAGTGAAGTCTGAAGCTTTCTTT | TRBJ1-1 | 18 | few | . | TRBV11-3